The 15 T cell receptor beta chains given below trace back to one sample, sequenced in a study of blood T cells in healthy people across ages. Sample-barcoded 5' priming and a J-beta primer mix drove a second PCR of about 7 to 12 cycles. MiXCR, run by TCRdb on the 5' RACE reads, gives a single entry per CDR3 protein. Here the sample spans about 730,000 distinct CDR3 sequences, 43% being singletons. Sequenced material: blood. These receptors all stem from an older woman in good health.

The CDR3 DNA follows: TGTGCCAGCAGTGACCAGCGGGAGCGGTACAATGAGCAGTTCTTC. Its protein is CASSDQRERYNEQFF. The rearrangement uses TRBV2 and TRBJ2-1; 8 bases align to TRBD2. The CDR3 totals 15 residues. Per germline, CDR1 SNHLY and CDR2 FYNNEI. V trimming: 3 bases; J trimming: 4 bases; junction bases outside the gene matches: 5.

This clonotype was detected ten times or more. The CDR3 is CASSQDSGPHSGANVLTF. CDR3 in DNA: TGCGCCAGCAGCCAAGATTCGGGGCCGCACTCTGGGGCCAACGTCCTGACTTTC. V and J are TRBV4-3 and TRBJ2-6, with D perhaps matching TRBD1 or TRBD2 (5 bases each). The germline V gene encodes CDR1 LGHNA and CDR2 YSLEER. The CDR3 consists of 18 residues. The V and J ends lost 0 bases and 0 bases respectively, with 12 bases between them.

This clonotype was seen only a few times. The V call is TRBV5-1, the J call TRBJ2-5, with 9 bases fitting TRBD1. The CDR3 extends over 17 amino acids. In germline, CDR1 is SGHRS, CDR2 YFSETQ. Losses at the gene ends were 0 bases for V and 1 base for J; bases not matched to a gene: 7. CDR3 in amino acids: CASSLAGTGNFQETQYF. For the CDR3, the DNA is TGCGCCAGCAGCTTGGCCGGGACAGGGAACTTCCAAGAGACCCAGTACTTC. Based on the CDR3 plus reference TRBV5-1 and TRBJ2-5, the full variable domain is KAGVTQTPRYLIKTRGQQVTLSCSPISGHRSVSWYQQTPGQGLQFLFEYFSETQRNKGNFPGRFSGRQFSNSRSEMNVSTLELGDSALYLCASSLAGTGNFQETQYFGPGTRLLVL.

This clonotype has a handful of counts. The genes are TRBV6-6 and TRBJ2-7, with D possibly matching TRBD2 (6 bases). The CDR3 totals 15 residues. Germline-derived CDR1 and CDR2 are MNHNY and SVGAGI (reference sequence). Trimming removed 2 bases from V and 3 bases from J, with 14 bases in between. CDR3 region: CASSYAKEGGYEQYF. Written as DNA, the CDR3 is TGTGCCAGCAGTTACGCCAAGGAGGGTGGCTACGAGCAGTACTTC.

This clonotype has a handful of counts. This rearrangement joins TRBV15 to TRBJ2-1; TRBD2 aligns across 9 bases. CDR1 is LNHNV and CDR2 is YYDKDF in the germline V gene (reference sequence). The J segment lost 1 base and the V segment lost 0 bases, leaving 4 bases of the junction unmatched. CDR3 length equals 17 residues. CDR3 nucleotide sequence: TGTGCCACCAGCAGAGAGACTAGCGGATGGTCCTACAATGAGCAGTTCTTC. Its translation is CATSRETSGWSYNEQFF. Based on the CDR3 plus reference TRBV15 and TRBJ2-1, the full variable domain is DAMVIQNPRYQVTQFGKPVTLSCSQTLNHNVMYWYQQKSSQAPKLLFHYYDKDFNNEADTPDNFQSRRPNTSFCFLDIRSPGLGDTAMYLCATSRETSGWSYNEQFFGPGTRLTVL.

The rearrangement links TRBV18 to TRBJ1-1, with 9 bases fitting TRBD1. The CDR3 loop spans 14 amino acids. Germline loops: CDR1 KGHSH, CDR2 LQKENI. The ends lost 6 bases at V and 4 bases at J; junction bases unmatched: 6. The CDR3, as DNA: TGTGCCAGCTCGGGACAGGGCGGGACCACTGAAGCTTTCTTT. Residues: CASSGQGGTTEAFF.

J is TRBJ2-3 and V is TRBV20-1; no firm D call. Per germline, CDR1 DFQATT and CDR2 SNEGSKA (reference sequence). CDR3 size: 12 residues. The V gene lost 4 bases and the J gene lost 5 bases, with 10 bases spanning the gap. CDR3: CSATLQLDTQYF. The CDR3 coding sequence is TGCAGTGCTACACTCCAGCTAGATACGCAGTATTTT.

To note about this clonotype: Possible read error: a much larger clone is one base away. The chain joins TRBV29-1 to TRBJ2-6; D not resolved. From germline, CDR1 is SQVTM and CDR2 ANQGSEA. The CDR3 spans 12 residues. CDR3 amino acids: CGVLRGANVLTF. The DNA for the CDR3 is TGCGGCGTGTTACGTGGGGCCAACGTCCTGACTTTC.

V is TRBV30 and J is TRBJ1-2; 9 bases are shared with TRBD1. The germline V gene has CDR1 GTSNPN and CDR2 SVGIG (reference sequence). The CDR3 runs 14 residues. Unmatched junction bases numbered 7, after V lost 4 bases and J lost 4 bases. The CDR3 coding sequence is TGTGCCTGGACTTCTCGGACAGGGGCCTATGGCTACACCTTC. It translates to CAWTSRTGAYGYTF.

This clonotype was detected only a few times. CDR3 nucleotide sequence: TGTGCCAGCAGCCGGGACGGCGACTATGGCTACACCTTC. Translation: CASSRDGDYGYTF. This rearrangement joins TRBV7-2 to TRBJ1-2; a possible D gene is TRBD1 (5 bases). The CDR3 has 13 amino acids. Germline V gives CDR1 SGHTA, CDR2 FQGNSA. Trimming left V 5 bases short and J 3 bases short, with 10 bases between.

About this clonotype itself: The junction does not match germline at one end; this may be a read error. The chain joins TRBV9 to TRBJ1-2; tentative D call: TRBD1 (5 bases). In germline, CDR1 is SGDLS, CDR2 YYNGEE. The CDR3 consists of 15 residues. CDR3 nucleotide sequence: TGTGCCGGCAGCGTCGACGAAGGGGTCTTGTATGGCTACACCTTC. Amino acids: CAGSVDEGVLYGYTF. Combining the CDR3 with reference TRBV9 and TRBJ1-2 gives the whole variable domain DSGVTQTPKHLITATGQRVTLRCSPRSGDLSVYWYQQSLDQGLQFLIQYYNGEERAKGNILERFSAQQFPDLHSELNLSSLELGDSALYFCAGSVDEGVLYGYTFGSGTRLTVV.

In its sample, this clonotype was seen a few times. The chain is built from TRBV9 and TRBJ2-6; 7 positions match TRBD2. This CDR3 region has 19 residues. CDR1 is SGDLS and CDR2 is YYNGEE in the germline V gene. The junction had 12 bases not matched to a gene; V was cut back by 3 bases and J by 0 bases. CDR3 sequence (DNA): TGTGCCAGCAGCGCTGGCGGGGGTACTAAGTTCTCTGGGGCCAACGTCCTGACTTTC. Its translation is CASSAGGGTKFSGANVLTF.

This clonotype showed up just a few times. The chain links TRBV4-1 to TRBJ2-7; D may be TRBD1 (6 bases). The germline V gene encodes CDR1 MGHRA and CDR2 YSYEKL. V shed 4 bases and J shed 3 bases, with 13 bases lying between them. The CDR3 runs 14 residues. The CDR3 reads CASSPGHPIYEQYF. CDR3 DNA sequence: TGCGCCAGCAGCCCGGGACACCCAATCTACGAGCAGTACTTC.

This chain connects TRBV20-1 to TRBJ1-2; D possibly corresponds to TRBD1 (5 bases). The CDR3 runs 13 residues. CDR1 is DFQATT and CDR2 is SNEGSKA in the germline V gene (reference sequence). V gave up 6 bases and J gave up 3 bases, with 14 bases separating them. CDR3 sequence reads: CSAGTDKYYGYTF. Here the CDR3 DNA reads TGCAGTGCGGGGACGGACAAATACTATGGCTACACCTTC.

CDR3 sequence: CASSLTGKSYNEQFF. The CDR3 bases are TGTGCCAGCAGCCTGACAGGGAAGTCCTACAATGAGCAGTTCTTC. The chain links TRBV27 to TRBJ2-1, with 7 bases identical to TRBD1. Per germline, CDR1 MNHEY and CDR2 SMNVEV (reference sequence). The CDR3 is 15 residues long. J lost 1 base, V lost 6 bases, and 6 bases had no gene match.